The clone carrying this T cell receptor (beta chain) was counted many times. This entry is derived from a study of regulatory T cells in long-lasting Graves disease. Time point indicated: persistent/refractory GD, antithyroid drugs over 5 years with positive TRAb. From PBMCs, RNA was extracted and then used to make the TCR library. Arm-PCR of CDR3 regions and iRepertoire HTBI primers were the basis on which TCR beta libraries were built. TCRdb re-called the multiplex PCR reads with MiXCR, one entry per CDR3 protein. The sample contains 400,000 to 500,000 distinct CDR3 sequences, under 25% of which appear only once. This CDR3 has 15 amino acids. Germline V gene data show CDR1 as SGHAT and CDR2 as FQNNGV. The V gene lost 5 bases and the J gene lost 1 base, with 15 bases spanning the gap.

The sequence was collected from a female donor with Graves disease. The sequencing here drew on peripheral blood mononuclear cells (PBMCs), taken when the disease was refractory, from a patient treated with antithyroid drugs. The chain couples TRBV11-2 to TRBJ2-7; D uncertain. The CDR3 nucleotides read TGTGCCAGCAGCCGACCACGAGGCGTTTCCTACGAGCAGTACTTC. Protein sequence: CASSRPRGVSYEQYF.